This T cell receptor beta chain was sequenced for a study of T cell repertoires in cytomegalovirus infection. Across the study: In the study, CMV epitopes included recently identified HLA-C-restricted and well-studied HLA-B-restricted ones. Public signatures in TCR beta pointed to CMV infection and matching HLA type.

CDR3 size: 15 residues. Germline V gene sequence: CDR1 SGHTA, CDR2 FQGNSA. V was pared by 1 base and J by 1 base, with 3 bases of the junction left unmatched. Findings of the study overall: HLA-C-restricted CMV-specific TCR beta clonotypes were dominant in the ex vivo response. Identification of carriers of CMV plus the relevant HLA was performed using cumulative public TCR beta family frequency.

In its sample, this clonotype was seen a few times. Antigen unknown. TCRdb recomputed calls from the reads with MiXCR, one row per CDR3 protein. Seen here are 150,000 to 200,000 distinct CDR3 sequences, approximately 21% observed once, and the top ten hold about 25%. The TCR originated in a human donor in good health (CMV status not recorded). Some clones in this sample may be carry-over from other donors' samples. The sample in question was CD8+ T cells from cultured PBMCs, obtained from culture after CMV antigen stimulation. The chain couples TRBV7-2 to TRBJ2-5, with 7 nucleotides matching TRBD1. The DNA of the CDR3 is TGTGCCAGCAGCTTAGATGGGACAGCCCAAGAGACCCAGTACTTC. Its protein is CASSLDGTAQETQYF.